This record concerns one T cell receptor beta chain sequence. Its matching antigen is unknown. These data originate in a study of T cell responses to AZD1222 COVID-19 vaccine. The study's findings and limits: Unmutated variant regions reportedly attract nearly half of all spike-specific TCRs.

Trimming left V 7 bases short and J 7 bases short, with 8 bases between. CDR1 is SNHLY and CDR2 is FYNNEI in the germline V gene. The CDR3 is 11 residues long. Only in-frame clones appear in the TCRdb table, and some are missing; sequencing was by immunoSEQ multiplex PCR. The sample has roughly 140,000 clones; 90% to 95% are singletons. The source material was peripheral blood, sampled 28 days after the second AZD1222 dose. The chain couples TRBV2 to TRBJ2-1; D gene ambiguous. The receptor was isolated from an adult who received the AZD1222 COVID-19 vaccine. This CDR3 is CASNLQNEQFF. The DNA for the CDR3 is TGTGCCAGCAACCTACAGAATGAGCAGTTCTTC.